These T cell receptor beta chains were read from a single sample in a study of blood T cell repertoires in COVID-19. This table comes from immunoSEQ multiplex PCR, and its TCRdb copy is limited to in-frame clones, with some not included. The table lists about 370,000 clones, around 90% of them singletons, with 6.5% in the top ten. Specimen: peripheral blood. The receptor source for this set is a man aged 18 to 29 with active or convalescent COVID-19. Both conserved end residues are part of each CDR3. D genes are given only for firm matches. Clone size is shown for a subset of rows, as once, few, many or a class of expanded clone.

j_gene: TRBJ1-2
v_gene: TRBV6-5
abundance: NA
d_gene: TRBD1
CDR3aa: CASSLQGGGYTF
CDR3nt: TGTGCCAGCAGTTTACAGGGGGGCGGCTACACCTTC

j_gene: TRBJ1-6
v_gene: TRBV28
abundance: NA
d_gene: NA
CDR3aa: CASTGKWSPLHF
CDR3nt: TGTGCCAGCACAGGGAAGTGGTCACCCCTCCACTTT

j_gene: TRBJ2-7
v_gene: TRBV7-8
abundance: NA
d_gene: TRBD1
CDR3aa: CASSFAGTGLYEQYF
CDR3nt: TGTGCCAGCAGCTTCGCCGGGACAGGGCTCTACGAGCAGTACTTC

j_gene: TRBJ1-4
v_gene: TRBV3-1/TRBV3-2
abundance: NA
d_gene: NA
CDR3aa: CASSQEMAGVNEKLFF
CDR3nt: TGTGCCAGCAGCCAAGAAATGGCAGGGGTTAATGAAAAACTGTTTTTT

j_gene: TRBJ1-5
v_gene: TRBV28
abundance: once
d_gene: TRBD1
CDR3aa: CASSLWTGNNQPQHF
CDR3nt: TGTGCCAGCAGTTTATGGACAGGGAACAATCAGCCCCAGCATTTT

j_gene: TRBJ1-5
v_gene: TRBV5-5
abundance: NA
d_gene: NA
CDR3aa: CASSPSTRWGVQPQHF
CDR3nt: TGTGCCAGCAGCCCATCGACACGTTGGGGAGTACAGCCCCAGCATTTT

j_gene: TRBJ2-2
v_gene: TRBV27
abundance: NA
d_gene: TRBD2
CDR3aa: CASSFESGRETGELFF
CDR3nt: TGTGCCAGCAGTTTTGAAAGCGGGAGGGAAACCGGGGAGCTGTTTTTT

j_gene: TRBJ2-7
v_gene: TRBV12-3/TRBV12-4
abundance: NA
d_gene: NA
CDR3aa: CASSLQGTKYF
CDR3nt: TGTGCCAGCAGTCTCCAGGGGACTAAGTACTTC

j_gene: TRBJ2-7
v_gene: TRBV5-1
abundance: NA
d_gene: NA
CDR3aa: CASSLGQSYEQYF
CDR3nt: TGCGCCAGCAGCTTGGGACAGTCCTACGAGCAGTACTTC

j_gene: TRBJ1-1
v_gene: TRBV3-1/TRBV3-2
abundance: once
d_gene: TRBD1
CDR3aa: CASSQVRGLRAEAFF
CDR3nt: TGTGCCAGCAGCCAAGTCAGGGGGCTTCGTGCTGAAGCTTTCTTT

j_gene: TRBJ2-3
v_gene: TRBV19
abundance: NA
d_gene: TRBD2
CDR3aa: CASRTSGGTDTQYF
CDR3nt: TGTGCCAGTAGAACTAGCGGGGGCACAGATACGCAGTATTTT

j_gene: TRBJ1-1
v_gene: TRBV28
abundance: NA
d_gene: TRBD1
CDR3aa: CASKGQGAPAFF
CDR3nt: TGTGCCAGCAAAGGGCAGGGGGCGCCAGCTTTCTTT

j_gene: TRBJ1-2
v_gene: TRBV18
abundance: NA
d_gene: TRBD1
CDR3aa: CASSRDSNDYGYTF
CDR3nt: TGTGCCAGCTCACGGGACAGTAATGACTATGGCTACACCTTC

j_gene: TRBJ2-3
v_gene: TRBV6-1
abundance: NA
d_gene: TRBD2
CDR3aa: CASSEGVGSGMFTDTQYF
CDR3nt: TGTGCCAGCAGTGAAGGGGTGGGTAGCGGGATGTTCACAGATACGCAGTATTTT